This TCR beta chain was obtained from a study of cytomegalovirus exposure and HLA in healthy donors. On this clone itself: Its specificity is not known.

This PCR relied on a set of 60 Vbeta primers and 13 Jbeta primers. Assay: immunoSEQ multiplex PCR; the TCRdb copy retains only in-frame clones and omits some. The data show tens of thousands of clones, with more than 55% seen just once and about 6.3% held by the top ten. The CDR3 spans 14 residues. After removal of 6 bases from V and 3 bases from J, the junction contained 7 bases not matched to a gene. Germline lookup yields CDR1 MNHEY and CDR2 SMNVEV (reference sequence). Study-wide findings and caveats: Three CMV-associated chains proved CMV antigen-specific in vitro. In a later analysis, TCR beta V- and J-gene trimming showed a link to a missense DCLRE1C variant.

The chain employs TRBV27 and TRBJ2-7, with 8 bases identical to TRBD2. The material sequenced was PBMCs. This TCR derives from a boy aged 5-17 years in good health and CMV-seropositive. The CDR3 DNA is TGTGCCAGCAGCCCGGGGGGGCGCTTCTACGAGCAGTACTTC. This sequence encodes CASSPGGRFYEQYF.